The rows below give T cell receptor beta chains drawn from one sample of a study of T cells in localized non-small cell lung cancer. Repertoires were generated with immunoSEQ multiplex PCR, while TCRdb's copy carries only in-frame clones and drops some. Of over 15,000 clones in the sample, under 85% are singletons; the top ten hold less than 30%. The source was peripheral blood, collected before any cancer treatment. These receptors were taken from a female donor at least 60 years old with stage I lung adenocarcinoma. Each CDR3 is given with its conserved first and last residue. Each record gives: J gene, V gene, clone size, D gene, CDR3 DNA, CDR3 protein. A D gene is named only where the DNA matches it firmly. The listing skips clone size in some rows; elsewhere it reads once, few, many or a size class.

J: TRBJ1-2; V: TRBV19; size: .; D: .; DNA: TGTGCCAGTACAGAGAGGTCCGCGGGGGGCTACACCTTC; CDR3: CASTERSAGGYTF
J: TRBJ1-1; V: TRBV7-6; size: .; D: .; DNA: TGTGCCAGCAGCCGGGCGGGTGGTACCACTGAAGCTTTCTTT; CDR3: CASSRAGGTTEAFF
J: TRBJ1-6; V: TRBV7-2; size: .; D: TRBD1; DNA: TGTGCCAGCAGCCCCGGCAGGCCAGGGGGTGACCTCCACTTT; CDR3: CASSPGRPGGDLHF
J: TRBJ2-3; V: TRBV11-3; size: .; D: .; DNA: TGTGCCAGCAGCTTAGCAGGCGCAGATACGCAGTATTTT; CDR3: CASSLAGADTQYF
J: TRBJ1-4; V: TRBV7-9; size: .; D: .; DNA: TGTGCCAGCAGCCTCAGGGGCATAGAAGAAAAACTGTTTTTT; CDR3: CASSLRGIEEKLFF
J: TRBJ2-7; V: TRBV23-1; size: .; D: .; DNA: TGCGCCAGCAGAAACGGGCCCTACCCCTACGAGCAGTACTTC; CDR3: CASRNGPYPYEQYF
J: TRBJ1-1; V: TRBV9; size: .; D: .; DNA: TGTGCCAGCAGCCTCACAGGGAACACTGAAGCTTTCTTT; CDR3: CASSLTGNTEAFF
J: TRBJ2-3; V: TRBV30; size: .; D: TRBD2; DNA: TGTGCCTGGAGTGCCGGGGGGGCAGATACGCAGTATTTT; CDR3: CAWSAGGADTQYF
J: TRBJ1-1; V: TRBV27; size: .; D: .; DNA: TGTGCCAGCAGTTTCCGGGGGCATAACACTGAAGCTTTCTTT; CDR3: CASSFRGHNTEAFF
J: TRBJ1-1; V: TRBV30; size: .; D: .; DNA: TGTGCCTGGAGTGTACCCGGCACAAGGAGGAACACTGAAGCTTTCTTT; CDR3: CAWSVPGTRRNTEAFF
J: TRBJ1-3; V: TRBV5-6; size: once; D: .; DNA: TGTGCCAGCAGCACCGGTAGGAACACCATATATTTT; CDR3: CASSTGRNTIYF
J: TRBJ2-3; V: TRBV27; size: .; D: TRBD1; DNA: TGTGCCAGCAGTGGGTTCCGGGACAGGGGGCCGTCAGATACGCAGTATTTT; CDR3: CASSGFRDRGPSDTQYF
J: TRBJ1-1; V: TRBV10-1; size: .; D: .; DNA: TGCGCCAGCAGGGTAGACGGAAACACTGAAGCTTTCTTT; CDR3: CASRVDGNTEAFF
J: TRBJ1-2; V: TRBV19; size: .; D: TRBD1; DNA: TGTGCCAGTAGTAAAACCGGGACAGGGCGGTCGAACTATGGCTACACCTTC; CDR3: CASSKTGTGRSNYGYTF
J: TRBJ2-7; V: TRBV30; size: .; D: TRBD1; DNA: TGTGCCTGGAGAGACAGGGGGTTTGGCGAGCAGTACTTC; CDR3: CAWRDRGFGEQYF
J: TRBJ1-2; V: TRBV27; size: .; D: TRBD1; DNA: TGTGCCAGCAGTTTGCGGACAGGCTATGGCTACACCTTC; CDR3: CASSLRTGYGYTF
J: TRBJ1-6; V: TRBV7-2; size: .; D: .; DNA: TGTGCCAGCAGCTCCAACAGGGCGCCCCTCCACTTT; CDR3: CASSSNRAPLHF
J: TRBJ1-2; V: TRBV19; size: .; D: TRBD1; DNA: TGTGCCAGTAGTTGGCAGGGGGCCCATGGGCTTGGCTACACCTTC; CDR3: CASSWQGAHGLGYTF
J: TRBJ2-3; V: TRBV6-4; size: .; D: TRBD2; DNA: TGTGCCAGCAGTGACTCTAGCGGGGGGGCCACAGATACGCAGTATTTT; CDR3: CASSDSSGGATDTQYF
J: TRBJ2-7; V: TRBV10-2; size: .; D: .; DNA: TGCGCCAGCAGTGAGTCGGGGTACGAGCAGTACTTC; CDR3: CASSESGYEQYF
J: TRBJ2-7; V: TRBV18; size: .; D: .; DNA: TGTGCCAGCTCACCACCGGCAGGGGCGGCCTACGAGCAGTACTTC; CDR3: CASSPPAGAAYEQYF
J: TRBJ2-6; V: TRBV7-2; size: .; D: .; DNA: TGTGCCAGCAGCCGGGGGGGGACAGGCCTCTCTGGGGCCAACGTCCTGACTTTC; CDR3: CASSRGGTGLSGANVLTF
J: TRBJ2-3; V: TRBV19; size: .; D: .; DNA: TGTGCCAGTAGTATTGCATATAGTACAGATACGCAGTATTTT; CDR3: CASSIAYSTDTQYF
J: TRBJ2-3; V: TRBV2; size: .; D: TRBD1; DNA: TGTGCCAGCAAGGACCCTGGACAGGTCCGGACGCAGTATTTT; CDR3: CASKDPGQVRTQYF
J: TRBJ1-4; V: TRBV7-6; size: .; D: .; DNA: TGTGCCAGCAGCTTAGTTAAGGGTACAACCGCAACTAATGAAAAACTGTTTTTT; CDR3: CASSLVKGTTATNEKLFF
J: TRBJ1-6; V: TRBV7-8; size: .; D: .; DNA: TGTGCCAGCAGCTTAGATCTTGGTTCACCCCTCCACTTT; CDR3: CASSLDLGSPLHF
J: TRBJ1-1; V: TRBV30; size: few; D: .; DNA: TGTGCCTGGAGTCCAGGGAGGGCTCGAGCTTTCTTT; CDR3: CAWSPGRARAFF
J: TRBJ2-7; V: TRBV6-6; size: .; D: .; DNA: TGTGCCGCCCTTAGGGGGTCTGACTCCTACGAGCAGTACTTC; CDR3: CAALRGSDSYEQYF
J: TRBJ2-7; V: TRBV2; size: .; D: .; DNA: TGTGCCAGCAGTAACTACGAGCAGTACTTC; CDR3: CASSNYEQYF
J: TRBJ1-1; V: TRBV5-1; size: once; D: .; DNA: TGCGCCAGCAGCGGGACGGGACCCCCGGAGACTGAAGCTTTCTTT; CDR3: CASSGTGPPETEAFF
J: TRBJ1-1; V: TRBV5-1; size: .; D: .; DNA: TGCGCCAGCAGCTTGGGGACAAACCATGAAGCTTTCTTT; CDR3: CASSLGTNHEAFF
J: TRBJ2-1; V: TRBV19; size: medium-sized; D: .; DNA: TGTGCCAGTAGTGGGGGGCGCGGGGATGAGCAGTTCTTC; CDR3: CASSGGRGDEQFF
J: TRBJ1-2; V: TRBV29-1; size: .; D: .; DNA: TGCAGCGTTGGAGACTACGGGGGCTACACCTTC; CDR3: CSVGDYGGYTF
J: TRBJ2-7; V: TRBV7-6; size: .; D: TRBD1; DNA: TGTGCCAGCAGCACGACCCGGGACAGGGGGAGATATGAGCAGTACTTC; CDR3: CASSTTRDRGRYEQYF
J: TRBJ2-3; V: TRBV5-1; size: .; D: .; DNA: TGCGCCAGCAGCCCCCTTGGACGAGGCACAGATACGCAGTATTTT; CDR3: CASSPLGRGTDTQYF
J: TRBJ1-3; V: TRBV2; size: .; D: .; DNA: TGTGCCAGCAGTGAATGGAGTTTCTCTGGAAACACCATATATTTT; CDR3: CASSEWSFSGNTIYF
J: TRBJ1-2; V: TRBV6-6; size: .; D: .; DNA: TGTGCCAGCATCTCGTACACGGGGGACTATGGCTACACCTTC; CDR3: CASISYTGDYGYTF
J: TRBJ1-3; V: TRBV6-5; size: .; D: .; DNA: TGTGCCAGCAGGACTACCGGAAACACCATATATTTT; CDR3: CASRTTGNTIYF
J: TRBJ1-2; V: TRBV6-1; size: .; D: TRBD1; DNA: TGTGCCAGCAGTGGACTACTGGACAGGGACTATGGCTACACCTTC; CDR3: CASSGLLDRDYGYTF
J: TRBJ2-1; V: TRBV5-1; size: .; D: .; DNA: TGCGCCAGCAGCTTGGGACAGATAGGATCCTACAATGAGCAGTTCTTC; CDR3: CASSLGQIGSYNEQFF
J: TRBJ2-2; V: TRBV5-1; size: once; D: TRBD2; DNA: TGCGCCAGCAGCCCAAAAGTTCCTCCGGGACTAGCGGGGGGGCCGATCGGGGAGCTGTTTTTT; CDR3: CASSPKVPPGLAGGPIGELFF
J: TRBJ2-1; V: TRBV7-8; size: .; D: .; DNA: TGTGCCAGCAGCTCAGGGACCCTCGGGGGGCAGTTCTTC; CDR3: CASSSGTLGGQFF
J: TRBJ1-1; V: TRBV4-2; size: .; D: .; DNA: TGTGCCAGCAGCCAAGTATTTCGGCGGCGAGATGACACTGAAGCTTTCTTT; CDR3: CASSQVFRRRDDTEAFF
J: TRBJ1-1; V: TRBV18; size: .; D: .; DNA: TGTGCCAGCTCACCAATGAGGGTATCTGGCACTGAAGCTTTCTTT; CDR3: CASSPMRVSGTEAFF
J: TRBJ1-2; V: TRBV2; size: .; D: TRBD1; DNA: TGTGCCAGCAGTGCGGGACAGGGTTGGCAGTATGACTATGGCTACACCTTC; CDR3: CASSAGQGWQYDYGYTF